This T cell receptor (beta chain) was recovered during a study of blood T cell repertoires in COVID-19. Study-level background: Samples of COVID-19 (acute and convalescent) were obtained from the United States, Italy and Spain. From T cells, B-cell-depleted T cells, or PBMCs came the material, which was cDNA or gDNA.

In the original workflow: By means of reference gene primer amplification, nucleated cell counts were estimated. TCRdb's table, derived via immunoSEQ multiplex PCR, lists solely in-frame clones and lacks some. D and trimming come from the DNA, and the V and J calls and clone size come from that table. Of 95,000 to 110,000 clones listed, around four fifths are singletons. The receptor comes from a man between 65 and 79 years old with acute or convalescent COVID-19. Material: peripheral blood.

The CDR3 DNA follows: TGTGCCAGCAGCTTATGGGCCGAAGAGACCCAGTACTTC. It is translated as CASSLWAEETQYF. The J gene is TRBJ2-5, the V gene TRBV7-2; D gene unclear. V was trimmed by 2 bases and J by 3 bases, leaving 7 bases between them. CDR3 length: 13 residues. Germline assignment: CDR1 SGHTA and CDR2 FQGNSA.